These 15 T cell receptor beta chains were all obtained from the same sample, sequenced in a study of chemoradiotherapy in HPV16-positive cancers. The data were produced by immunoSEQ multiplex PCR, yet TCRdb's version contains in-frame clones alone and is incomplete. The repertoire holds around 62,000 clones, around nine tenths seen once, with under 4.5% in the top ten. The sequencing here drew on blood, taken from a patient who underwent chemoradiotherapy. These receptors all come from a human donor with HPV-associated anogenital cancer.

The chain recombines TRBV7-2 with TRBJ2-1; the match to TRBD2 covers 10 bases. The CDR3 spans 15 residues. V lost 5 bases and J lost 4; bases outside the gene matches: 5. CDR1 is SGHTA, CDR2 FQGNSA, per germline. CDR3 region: CASSITSGKYNEQFF. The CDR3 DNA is TGTGCCAGCAGCATTACTAGCGGGAAGTACAATGAGCAGTTCTTC.

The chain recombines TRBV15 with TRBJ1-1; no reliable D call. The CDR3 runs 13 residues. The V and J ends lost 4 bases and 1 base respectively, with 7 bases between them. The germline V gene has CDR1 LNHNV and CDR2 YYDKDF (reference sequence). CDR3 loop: CATSNLGNTEAFF. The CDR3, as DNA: TGTGCCACCAGCAACTTAGGGAACACTGAAGCTTTCTTT.

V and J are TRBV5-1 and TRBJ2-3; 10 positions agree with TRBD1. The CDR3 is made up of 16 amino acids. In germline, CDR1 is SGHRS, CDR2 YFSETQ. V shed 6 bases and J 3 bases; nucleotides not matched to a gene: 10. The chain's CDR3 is CASNTRDRGVTDTQYF. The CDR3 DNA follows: TGCGCCAGCAATACCCGGGACAGGGGAGTGACAGATACGCAGTATTTT.

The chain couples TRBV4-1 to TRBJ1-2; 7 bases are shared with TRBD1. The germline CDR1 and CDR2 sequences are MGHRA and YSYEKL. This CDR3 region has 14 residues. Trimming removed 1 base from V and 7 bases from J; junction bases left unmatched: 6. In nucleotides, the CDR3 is TGCGCCAGCAGCCAAGTTGGACCAGGGGGTGGCTACACCTTC. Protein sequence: CASSQVGPGGGYTF.

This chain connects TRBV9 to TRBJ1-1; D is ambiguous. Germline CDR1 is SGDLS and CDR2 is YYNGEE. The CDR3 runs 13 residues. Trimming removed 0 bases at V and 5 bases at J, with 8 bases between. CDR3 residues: CASSVGGETEAFF. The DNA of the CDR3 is TGTGCCAGCAGCGTAGGCGGGGAAACTGAAGCTTTCTTT.

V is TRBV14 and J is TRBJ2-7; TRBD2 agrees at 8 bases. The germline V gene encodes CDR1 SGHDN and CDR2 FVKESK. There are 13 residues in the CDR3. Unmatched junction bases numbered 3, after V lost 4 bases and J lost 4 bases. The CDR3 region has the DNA TGTGCCAGCAGCCCTTCGGGGGGGTACGAGCAGTACTTC. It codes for CASSPSGGYEQYF.

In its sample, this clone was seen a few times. The CDR3 loop is CASSLLTSGNTGELFF. The CDR3, as DNA: TGTGCCAGCAGCTTGCTTACTAGCGGGAACACCGGGGAGCTGTTTTTT. The rearrangement joins TRBV5-5 to TRBJ2-2, with 8 nucleotides matching TRBD2. Germline CDR1 is SGHKS and CDR2 is YYEKEE (reference sequence). Trimming removed 1 base from V and 1 base from J; junction bases left unmatched: 3. The CDR3 length is 16 residues.

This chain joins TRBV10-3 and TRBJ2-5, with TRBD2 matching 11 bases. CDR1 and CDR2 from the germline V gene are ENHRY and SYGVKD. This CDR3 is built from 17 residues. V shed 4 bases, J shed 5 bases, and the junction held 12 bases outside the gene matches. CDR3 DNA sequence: TGTGCCATCAGTGGGTCGACTCGAGGACTAGCGGGCGAGACCCAGTACTTC. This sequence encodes CAISGSTRGLAGETQYF.

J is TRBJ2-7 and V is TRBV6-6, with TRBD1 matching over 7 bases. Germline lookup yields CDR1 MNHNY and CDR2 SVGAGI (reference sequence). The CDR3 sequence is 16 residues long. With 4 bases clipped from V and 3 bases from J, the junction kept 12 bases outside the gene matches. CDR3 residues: CASSSSPGQIIYEQYF. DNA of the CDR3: TGTGCCAGCAGTTCCAGCCCGGGACAGATAATCTACGAGCAGTACTTC.

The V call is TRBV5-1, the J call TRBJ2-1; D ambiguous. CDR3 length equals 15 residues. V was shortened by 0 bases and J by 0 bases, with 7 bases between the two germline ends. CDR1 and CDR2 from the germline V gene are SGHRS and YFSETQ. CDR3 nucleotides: TGCGCCAGCAGCTTGGACCACCGCTCCTACAATGAGCAGTTCTTC. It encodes CASSLDHRSYNEQFF.

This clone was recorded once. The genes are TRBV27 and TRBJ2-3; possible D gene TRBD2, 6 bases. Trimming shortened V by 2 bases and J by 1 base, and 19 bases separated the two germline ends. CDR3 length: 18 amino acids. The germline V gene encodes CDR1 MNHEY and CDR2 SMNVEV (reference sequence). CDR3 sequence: CASSLKDTGGLGTDTQYF. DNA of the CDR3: TGTGCCAGCAGTTTAAAAGATACCGGGGGTTTGGGCACAGATACGCAGTATTTT.

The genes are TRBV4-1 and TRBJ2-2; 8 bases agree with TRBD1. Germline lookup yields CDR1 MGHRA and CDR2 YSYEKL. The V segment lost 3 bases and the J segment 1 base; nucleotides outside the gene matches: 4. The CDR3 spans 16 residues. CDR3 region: CASSQVDRGNTGELFF. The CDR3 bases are TGCGCCAGCAGCCAGGTCGACAGGGGGAACACCGGGGAGCTGTTTTTT.

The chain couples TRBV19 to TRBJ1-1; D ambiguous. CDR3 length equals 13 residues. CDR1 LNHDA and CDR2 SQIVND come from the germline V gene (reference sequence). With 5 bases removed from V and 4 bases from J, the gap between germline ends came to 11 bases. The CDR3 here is CASSGEKVTEAFF. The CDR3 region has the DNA TGTGCCAGTAGTGGAGAGAAGGTCACTGAAGCTTTCTTT.

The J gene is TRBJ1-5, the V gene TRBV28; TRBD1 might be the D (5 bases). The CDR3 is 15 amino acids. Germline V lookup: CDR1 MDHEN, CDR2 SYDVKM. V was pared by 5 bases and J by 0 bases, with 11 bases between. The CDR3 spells CASSLDTYSNQPQHF. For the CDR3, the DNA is TGTGCCAGCAGTCTGGACACGTATAGCAATCAGCCCCAGCATTTT.

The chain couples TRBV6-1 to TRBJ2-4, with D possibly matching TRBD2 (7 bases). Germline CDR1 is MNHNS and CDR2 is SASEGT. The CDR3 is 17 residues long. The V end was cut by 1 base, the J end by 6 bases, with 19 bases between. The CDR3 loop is CASSEGRTGGAGNIQYF. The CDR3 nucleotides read TGTGCCAGCAGTGAAGGGCGGACGGGGGGCGCAGGAAACATTCAGTACTTC.